This T cell receptor (beta chain) appears in the sequencing data of a study of T-cell reconstitution after alpha-beta-depleted transplantation in children. The germline CDR1 and CDR2 sequences are ENHRY and SYGVKD. V lost 1 base to trimming and J lost 6 bases, with 2 bases between them. The CDR3 is 11 residues long. As it was prepared, the TCRbeta library received unique molecular identifiers. One entry per CDR3 protein, called by TCRdb with MiXCR from the PCR reads. The data contain 250,000 to 400,000 distinct CDR3 sequences, more than 20% of them seen just once; the ten biggest clones take up 11%. The genes are TRBV10-3 and TRBJ2-3; D gene uncertain. Sample: PBMCs, mostly from graft donor cells, taken 180 days after TCRalphabeta/CD19-depleted stem cell transplant. The TCR originated in a male patient aged 10-17 years who had a stem cell transplant for acute lymphoblastic leukemia, so the T cells may come from the graft donor. The CDR3 bases are TGTGCCATCAGTGAGTGGGATACGCAGTATTTT. As protein: CAISEWDTQYF.